This entry lists 12 T cell receptor beta chains sequenced from one sample in a study of blood T cell repertoires in COVID-19. Produced via immunoSEQ multiplex PCR; TCRdb's table is partial and in-frame only. The sample yields about 80,000 clones, around 69% seen once. Sequencing was done on a sample of peripheral blood. These receptors were obtained from a man between 65 and 80 years old with active or convalescent COVID-19.

The V call is TRBV5-4, the J call TRBJ2-5; the match to TRBD1 covers 7 bases. The CDR3 runs to 14 residues. The V and J ends lost 4 bases and 2 bases, in that order; junction bases with no gene match: 5. The V gene's germline CDR1 is SGHNT and CDR2 YYREEE (reference sequence). The CDR3 bases are TGTGCCAGCAGCCCATGGGGACAGCAAGAGACCCAGTACTTC. Protein sequence: CASSPWGQQETQYF.

This chain links TRBV12-2 with TRBJ2-1; the D call TRBD2 from the table was never checked on the DNA. TRBV12-2 is listed as a pseudogene. The CDR3 has 19 amino acids. The CDR3 reads CASRLVDPTLAGGYNEQFF. CDR3 nucleotide sequence: TGTGCAAGTCGCTTAGTGGACCCGACACTAGCGGGGGGATACAATGAGCAGTTCTTC.

V and J are TRBV5-6 and TRBJ2-2, with TRBD1 identical over 8 bases. V lost 6 bases to trimming and J lost 6 bases; unmatched junction nucleotides: 13. The germline CDR1 and CDR2 sequences are SGHDT and YYEEEE. This CDR3 comprises 16 residues. In DNA form, the CDR3 reads TGTGCCAGCACCCTGACAGGGGTCCTTACCCCCGGGGAGCTGTTTTTT. This sequence encodes CASTLTGVLTPGELFF.

V gene TRBV6-5 combines with J gene TRBJ2-5; 9 nucleotides match TRBD2. J was trimmed by 5 bases and V by 4 bases; bases with no gene match: 11. Germline loops: CDR1 MNHEY, CDR2 SVGAGI. The CDR3 contains 16 residues. CDR3 amino acids: CASSFGGGAIDETQYF. The CDR3 bases are TGTGCCAGCAGTTTTGGCGGGGGGGCCATCGACGAGACCCAGTACTTC.

The chain combines TRBV5-4 with TRBJ1-1; a weak D match, TRBD1 (6 bases). Germline V gives CDR1 SGHNT, CDR2 YYREEE (reference sequence). The V gene lost 4 bases and the J gene lost 5 bases, with 9 bases spanning the gap. The CDR3 runs 12 residues. In DNA, the CDR3 is TGTGCCAGCAGCAGCAGGGGTACTGAAGCTTTCTTT. Its translation: CASSSRGTEAFF.

As DNA, the CDR3 is TGCGCCAGCAGCCTAGGGACTAGCGGGGTTGCAGATACGCAGTATTTT. Translated: CASSLGTSGVADTQYF. The rearrangement uses TRBV5-1 and TRBJ2-3; 13 bases are a match to TRBD2. The CDR3 spans 16 residues. The germline CDR1 and CDR2 sequences are SGHRS and YFSETQ. The J segment lost 4 bases and the V segment lost 4 bases, leaving 6 bases of the junction unmatched.

CDR3 in DNA: TGTGCCAGCACCACAGGGTACGGATCACCCCTCCACTTT. Translation gives CASTTGYGSPLHF. The rearrangement joins TRBV6-5 to TRBJ1-6; perhaps TRBD1 as D (6 bases). The germline CDR1 and CDR2 sequences are MNHEY and SVGAGI. Trimming took off 7 bases at V and 10 bases at J, with 14 bases between the two ends. There are 13 residues in the CDR3.

V usage is TRBV15 and J usage is TRBJ2-6; D unresolved. Trimming pared 3 bases from V and 1 base from J, leaving 4 bases between. In germline, CDR1 is LNHNV, CDR2 YYDKDF (reference sequence). This CDR3 spans 14 amino acids. As DNA, the CDR3 is TGTGCCACCAGCAGGGAGTCTGGGGCCAACGTCCTGACTTTC. Translating gives CATSRESGANVLTF.

The V call is TRBV6-5, the J call TRBJ1-1; TRBD1 aligns across 7 bases. This CDR3 is 16 amino acids long. Losses at the gene ends were 0 bases for V and 2 bases for J; bases not matched to a gene: 6. Per the germline V gene, CDR1 is MNHEY and CDR2 is SVGAGI. This chain's CDR3 is CASSYSEGAFNTEAFF. CDR3 in DNA: TGTGCCAGCAGTTACTCCGAGGGGGCGTTCAACACTGAAGCTTTCTTT.

The V gene is TRBV10-3, the J gene TRBJ1-5; the D is unclear. With 9 bases removed from V and 5 bases from J, the gap between germline ends came to 14 bases. The length of the CDR3 is 13 residues. The germline CDR1 and CDR2 sequences are ENHRY and SYGVKD. CDR3 nucleotide sequence: TGTGCCATTAAACGGGGAGGCGATCAGCCCCAGCATTTT. This translates into CAIKRGGDQPQHF.

In this sample, this clone turned up a few times. This chain uses TRBV5-4 with TRBJ2-3; D is undetermined. Trimming took 4 bases from V and 6 from J, leaving 12 bases between them. The CDR3 is 13 amino acids. The V gene's germline CDR1 is SGHNT and CDR2 YYREEE (reference sequence). As DNA, the CDR3 is TGTGCCAGCAGCGTATCGACACCCGATACGCAGTATTTT. Translated: CASSVSTPDTQYF.

The chain is built from TRBV14 and TRBJ1-6, with D possibly matching TRBD1 (5 bases). The CDR3 loop spans 15 amino acids. Germline V gives CDR1 SGHDN, CDR2 FVKESK. V was trimmed by 2 bases and J by 6 bases, leaving 11 bases between them. The CDR3 spells CASSQWQGFNSPLHF. The CDR3 nucleotides read TGTGCCAGCAGCCAATGGCAGGGATTTAATTCACCCCTCCACTTT.